These 10 T cell receptor beta chains were all obtained from the same sample, sequenced in a study of cytotoxic CD8 clonotypes in ibrutinib-treated CLL. Clones were read by immunoSEQ multiplex PCR, and TCRdb kept only the in-frame ones, dropping some. The sample carries 60,000 to 65,000 clones, approximately 57% recorded once. The sample in question was PBMCs, obtained after 12 months of ibrutinib treatment. The receptors were sampled from a human donor with chronic lymphocytic leukemia.

This clone was counted a few times. This chain connects TRBV5-1 to TRBJ2-1; a possible D gene is TRBD1 (5 bases). Germline V CDR1 and CDR2: SGHRS, YFSETQ. The CDR3 has 15 amino acids. V was trimmed by 1 base and J by 10 bases, leaving 18 bases between them. The chain's CDR3 is CASSLNGQGGWEQFF. The CDR3 DNA reads as TGCGCCAGCAGCTTGAACGGCCAGGGCGGATGGGAGCAGTTCTTC. Filled out from reference TRBV5-1 and TRBJ2-1, the complete variable domain reads KAGVTQTPRYLIKTRGQQVTLSCSPISGHRSVSWYQQTPGQGLQFLFEYFSETQRNKGNFPGRFSGRQFSNSRSEMNVSTLELGDSALYLCASSLNGQGGWEQFFGPGTRLTVL.

This clone ranks as medium-sized. One end of the junction is discordant with germline, which a read error may explain. This chain uses TRBV5-6 with TRBJ2-5; the D is unclear. CDR1 is SGHDT and CDR2 is YYEEEE in the germline V gene. This CDR3 has 11 residues. The CDR3 loop is CASSLADGEDF. The DNA for the CDR3 is TGTGCCAGCAGCTTGGCTGACGGAGAAGACTTC.

The chain uses TRBV10-3 and TRBJ2-7; 7 nucleotides line up with TRBD1. Germline V CDR1 and CDR2: ENHRY, SYGVKD. The CDR3 runs to 15 residues. Trimming took 4 bases from V and 3 from J; bases not matched to a gene: 9. The CDR3 sequence: CAISVRIGTDYEQYV. The CDR3 bases are TGTGCCATCAGTGTACGTATCGGGACAGACTACGAGCAGTACGTC.

This clone is classed as medium-sized (0.01 to 0.1%). The rearrangement links TRBV6-5 to TRBJ2-1, with 8 bases identical to TRBD2. Unmatched junction bases numbered 4, after V lost 6 bases and J lost 6 bases. CDR1 is MNHEY, CDR2 SVGAGI, per germline. This CDR3 region has 13 residues. This chain's CDR3 is CASRTGTSNEQFF. As DNA, the CDR3 is TGTGCCAGCAGGACTGGGACTAGCAATGAGCAGTTCTTC.

The V and J genes are TRBV5-5 and TRBJ2-3; TRBD1 aligns across 7 bases. This CDR3 comprises 15 residues. The junction had 6 bases not matched to a gene; V was cut back by 2 bases and J by 3 bases. Germline CDR1 is SGHKS and CDR2 is YYEKEE (reference sequence). The CDR3 protein is CASSFGTVWTDTQYF. In nucleotides, the CDR3 is TGTGCCAGCAGCTTCGGGACAGTATGGACAGATACGCAGTATTTT.

Only a few counts were recorded for this clone. J is TRBJ1-2 and V is TRBV6-5, with a tentative D call TRBD1 (6 bases). V shed 0 bases and J shed 6 bases, with 14 bases lying between them. In germline, CDR1 is MNHEY, CDR2 SVGAGI. This CDR3 is 15 amino acids long. The CDR3 loop reads CASSYSRGGTNGYTF. The CDR3 nucleotides are TGTGCCAGCAGTTACTCGAGGGGGGGAACTAATGGCTACACCTTC.

This clone has just a few counts. The chain recombines TRBV19 with TRBJ1-5, with D possibly being TRBD1 (6 bases). Germline values: CDR1 LNHDA, CDR2 SQIVND (reference sequence). This CDR3 region has 12 residues. Trimming left V 8 bases short and J 7 bases short, with 12 bases between. The CDR3 DNA reads TGTGCCAGTTCGGGGGCGCAGCAGCCCCAGCATTTT. Its translation: CASSGAQQPQHF.

This clone was seen more than once but under ten times. DNA of the CDR3: TGTGCCAGCAGCCCACCCGGACTAGCGGGAAACAATGAGCAGTTCTTC. Protein: CASSPPGLAGNNEQFF. The chain employs TRBV2 and TRBJ2-1, with 12 bases matching TRBD2. V dropped 6 bases and J dropped 5; count of bases not matched to a gene: 8. In germline, CDR1 is SNHLY, CDR2 FYNNEI. There are 16 residues in the CDR3.

The V and J genes are TRBV6-1 and TRBJ2-3; tentatively, D is TRBD1 (8 bases). From germline, CDR1 is MNHNS and CDR2 SASEGT. The CDR3 contains 14 residues. Trimming removed 6 bases from V and 4 bases from J, with 14 bases in between. The CDR3 here is CASRRQGRADTQYF. CDR3 bases: TGTGCCAGCAGGCGACAGGGGAGGGCAGATACGCAGTATTTT.

This clone was counted between two and nine times. The J gene is TRBJ2-7, the V gene TRBV5-4, with D possibly being TRBD2 (6 bases). V lost 0 bases to trimming and J lost 1 base, with 11 bases between them. The CDR3 consists of 15 residues. Germline V gene lookup returns CDR1 SGHNT and CDR2 YYREEE (reference sequence). The CDR3 bases are TGTGCCAGCAGCTTGGGTAGGGGAGGATCCTACGAGCAGTACTTC. Encoded protein: CASSLGRGGSYEQYF.